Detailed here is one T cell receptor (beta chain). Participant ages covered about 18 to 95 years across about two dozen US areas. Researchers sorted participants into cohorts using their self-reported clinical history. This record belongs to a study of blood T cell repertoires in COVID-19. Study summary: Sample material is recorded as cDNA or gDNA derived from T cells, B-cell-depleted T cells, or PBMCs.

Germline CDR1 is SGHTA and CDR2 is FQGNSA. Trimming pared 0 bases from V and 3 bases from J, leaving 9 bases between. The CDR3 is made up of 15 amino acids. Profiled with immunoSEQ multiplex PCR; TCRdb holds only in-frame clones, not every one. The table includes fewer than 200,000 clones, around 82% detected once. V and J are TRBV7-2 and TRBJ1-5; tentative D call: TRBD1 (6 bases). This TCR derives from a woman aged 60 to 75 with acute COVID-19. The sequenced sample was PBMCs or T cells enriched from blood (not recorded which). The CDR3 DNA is TGTGCCAGCAGCTTAGCGCGGGGGGCCAATCAGCCCCAGCATTTT. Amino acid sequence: CASSLARGANQPQHF.